The clone carrying this T cell receptor (beta chain) was seen a single time. This record belongs to a study of CD8 T cells in Susac syndrome. The authors reverse transcribed roughly 0.5 to 1 ug RNA with random hexamers. An immunoSEQ multiplex PCR amplified TCR beta CDR3 over 54 Vbeta and 13 Jbeta. TCRdb ran MiXCR on the immunoSEQ multiplex PCR reads and lists one entry per CDR3 protein. The sample includes 150,000 to 190,000 distinct CDR3 sequences, approximately 94% seen only once; the top ten take 0.2% to 0.25%. The germline V and J ends were trimmed by 8 bases and 6 bases, with 13 bases remaining between them. The CDR3 has 13 amino acids. Germline lookup yields CDR1 MGHDK and CDR2 SYGVNS.

The sample consisted of CD8+ T cells from PBMCs. This TCR derives from a human donor with multiple sclerosis. This chain connects TRBV25-1 to TRBJ2-2; TRBD1 might be the D (6 bases). The CDR3 DNA reads TGTGCCAGCCGAACTGGGGGCTCCGGGGAGCTGTTTTTT. Translation gives CASRTGGSGELFF.